This TCR beta chain was sequenced in a study of T cells after somatic rescue of genetic block. Clones were sequenced by immunoSEQ multiplex PCR, and TCRdb holds only the in-frame ones, with some missing. The sample lists 13,000 or so clones, roughly 73% seen once, with about 20% in the top ten. The CDR3 has 17 residues. Germline V gives CDR1 MNHNS, CDR2 SASEGT. V was cut by 0 bases and J by 5 bases, with 16 bases left in between. The clonotype originates from a boy aged 5-17 years. The chain couples TRBV6-1 to TRBJ1-4; D may be TRBD1 (5 bases). The specimen sequenced was peripheral blood mononuclear cells (PBMCs). Here the CDR3 reads CASSEASKAGWNEKLFF. CDR3 sequence (DNA): TGTGCCAGCAGTGAAGCTTCAAAGGCAGGGTGGAATGAAAAACTGTTTTTT.